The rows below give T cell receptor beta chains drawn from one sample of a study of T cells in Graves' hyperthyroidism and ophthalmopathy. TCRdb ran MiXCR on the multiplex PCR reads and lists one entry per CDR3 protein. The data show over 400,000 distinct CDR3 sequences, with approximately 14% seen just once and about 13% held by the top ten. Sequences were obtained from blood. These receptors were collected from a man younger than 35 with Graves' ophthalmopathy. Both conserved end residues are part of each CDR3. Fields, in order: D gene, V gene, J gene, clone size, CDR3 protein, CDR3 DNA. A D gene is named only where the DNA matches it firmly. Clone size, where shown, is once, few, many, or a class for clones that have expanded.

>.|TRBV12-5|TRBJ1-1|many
CASGLVGTEAFF
TGTGCTAGTGGTTTGGTTGGCACTGAAGCTTTCTTT
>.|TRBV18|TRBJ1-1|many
CASHPDLNTEAFF
TGTGCCAGCCATCCGGATTTGAACACTGAAGCTTTCTTT
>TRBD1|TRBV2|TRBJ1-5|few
CASRGGQGGNQPQHF
TGTGCCAGCAGGGGCGGACAGGGGGGCAATCAGCCCCAGCATTTT
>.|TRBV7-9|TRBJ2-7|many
CASSRSPEQYF
TGTGCCAGCAGCCGCAGCCCCGAGCAGTACTTC
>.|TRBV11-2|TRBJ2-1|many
CASSLLPASSYNEQFF
TGTGCCAGCAGCTTGCTCCCTGCGAGCTCCTACAATGAGCAGTTCTTC
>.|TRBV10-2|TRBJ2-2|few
CASRRQATGELFF
TGCGCCAGCAGGAGACAGGCCACCGGGGAGCTGTTTTTT
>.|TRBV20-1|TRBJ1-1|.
CSAQPGVNAEAFF
TGCAGTGCACAACCTGGGGTGAACGCCGAAGCTTTCTTT
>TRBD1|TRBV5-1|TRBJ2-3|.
CASSPPGTGGRDTQYF
TGCGCCAGCAGCCCCCCAGGGACAGGGGGCAGAGATACGCAGTATTTT
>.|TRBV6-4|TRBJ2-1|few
CASSELVSYNEQFF
TGTGCCAGCAGCGAACTAGTATCCTACAATGAGCAGTTCTTC
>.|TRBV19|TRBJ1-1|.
CASSIGGSPNTEAFF
TGTGCCAGTAGTATCGGGGGCAGCCCGAACACTGAAGCTTTCTTT
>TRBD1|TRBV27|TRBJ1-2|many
CASSSSTGSYGYTF
TGTGCCAGCAGTTCGTCGACAGGGAGCTATGGCTACACCTTC
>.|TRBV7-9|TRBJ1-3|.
CASTQPVGVVENTIYF
TGTGCCAGCACCCAGCCCGTGGGGGTAGTTGAAAACACCATATATTTT
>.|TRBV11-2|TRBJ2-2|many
CASKRVADTGELFF
TGTGCCAGCAAAAGAGTAGCGGACACCGGGGAGCTGTTTTTT
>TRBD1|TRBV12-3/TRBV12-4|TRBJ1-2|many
CASSWTGGGYGYTF
TGTGCCAGCTCGTGGACAGGGGGCGGGTATGGCTACACCTTC
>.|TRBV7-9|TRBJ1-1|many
CATPLQDDTEAFF
TGTGCCACCCCTTTGCAGGATGACACTGAAGCTTTCTTT